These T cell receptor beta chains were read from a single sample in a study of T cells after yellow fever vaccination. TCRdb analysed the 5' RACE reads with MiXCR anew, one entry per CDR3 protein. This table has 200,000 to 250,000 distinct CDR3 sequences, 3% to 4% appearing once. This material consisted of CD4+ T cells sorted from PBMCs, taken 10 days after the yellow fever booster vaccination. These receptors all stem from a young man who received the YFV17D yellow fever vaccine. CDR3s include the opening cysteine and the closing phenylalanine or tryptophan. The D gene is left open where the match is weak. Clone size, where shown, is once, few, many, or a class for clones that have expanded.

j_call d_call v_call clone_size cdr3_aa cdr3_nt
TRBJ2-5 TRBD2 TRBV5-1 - CASSAGTSGETQYF TGCGCCAGCAGCGCCGGGACTAGCGGGGAGACCCAGTACTTC
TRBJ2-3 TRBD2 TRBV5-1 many CASEQRGSPTDTQYF TGCGCCAGCGAACAGCGGGGGTCCCCCACAGATACGCAGTATTTT
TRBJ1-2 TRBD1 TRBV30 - CAWSGQGYGYTF TGTGCCTGGAGTGGACAGGGCTATGGCTACACCTTC
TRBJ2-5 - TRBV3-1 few CASSPLWGADQETQYF TGTGCCAGCAGCCCCTTATGGGGAGCGGACCAAGAGACCCAGTACTTC
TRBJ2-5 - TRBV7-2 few CASSSLGGLRETQYF TGTGCCAGCAGCTCCCTAGGGGGGCTGAGGGAGACCCAGTACTTC
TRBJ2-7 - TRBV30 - CAWSLIHVTPGEQYF TGTGCCTGGAGTCTCATCCATGTGACCCCCGGCGAGCAGTACTTC
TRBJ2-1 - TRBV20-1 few CSVPGFYNEQFF TGCAGTGTTCCGGGATTTTACAATGAGCAGTTCTTC
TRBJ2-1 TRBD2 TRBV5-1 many CASSYEPGGPEQFF TGCGCCAGCAGCTACGAGCCGGGGGGGCCGGAGCAGTTCTTC
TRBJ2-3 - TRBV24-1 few CATHGGASSTDTQYF TGTGCCACTCACGGTGGCGCCTCAAGCACAGATACGCAGTATTTT
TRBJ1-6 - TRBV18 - CASSPQPLAESPLHF TGTGCCAGCTCACCCCAGCCCCTGGCGGAGTCACCCCTCCACTTT
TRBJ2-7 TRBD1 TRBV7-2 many CASSLTQGVREQYF TGTGCCAGCAGCTTAACCCAGGGGGTGAGGGAGCAGTACTTC
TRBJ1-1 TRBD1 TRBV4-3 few CASSQVLAGGTEAFF TGCGCCAGCAGCCAAGTCCTGGCAGGGGGTACTGAAGCTTTCTTT
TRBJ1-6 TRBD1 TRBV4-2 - CASSQDRDRNSPLHF TGTGCCAGCAGCCAAGATCGGGACAGAAATTCACCCCTCCACTTT
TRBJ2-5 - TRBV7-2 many CASSLAKGLDQETQYF TGTGCCAGCAGCTTAGCGAAGGGGCTGGACCAAGAGACCCAGTACTTC
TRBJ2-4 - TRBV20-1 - CSARKTGTWILQYF TGCAGTGCTAGAAAAACCGGGACTTGGATCCTTCAGTACTTC
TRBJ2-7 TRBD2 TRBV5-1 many CASSLGGLAGAGEQYF TGCGCCAGCAGCTTGGGAGGACTAGCGGGGGCTGGCGAGCAGTACTTC
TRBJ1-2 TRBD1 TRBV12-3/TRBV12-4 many CASSQDRVNGYTF TGTGCCAGCAGCCAGGACAGGGTGAATGGCTACACCTTC
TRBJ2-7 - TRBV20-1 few CSATKTGAPSVGQYF TGCAGTGCTACCAAAACCGGGGCCCCCAGTGTGGGGCAGTACTTC
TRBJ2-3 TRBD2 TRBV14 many CASSQDRAGADTQYF TGTGCCAGCAGCCAAGATCGGGCGGGAGCAGATACGCAGTATTTT
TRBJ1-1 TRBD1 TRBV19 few CASSHRRDRGLGEAFF TGTGCCAGTAGTCACCGACGGGACAGGGGGTTGGGTGAAGCTTTCTTT
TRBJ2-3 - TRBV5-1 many CASSYGLITDTQYF TGCGCCAGCAGCTACGGACTAATCACAGATACGCAGTATTTT
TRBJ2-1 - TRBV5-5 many CASSLQGENEQFF TGTGCCAGCAGTTTGCAGGGTGAGAATGAGCAGTTCTTC
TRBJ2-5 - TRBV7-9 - CASSLSLGAGETQYF TGTGCCAGCAGCTTAAGTTTGGGGGCGGGAGAGACCCAGTACTTC
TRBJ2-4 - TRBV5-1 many CASSLYPTEKNIQYF TGCGCCAGCAGCTTATATCCGACAGAGAAAAACATTCAGTACTTC
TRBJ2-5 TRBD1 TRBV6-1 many CASKRQGSVETQYF TGTGCCAGCAAACGACAGGGTAGTGTAGAGACCCAGTACTTC
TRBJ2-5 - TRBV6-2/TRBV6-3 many CASSAEGGRETQYF TGTGCCAGCAGTGCCGAGGGGGGCCGCGAGACCCAGTACTTC
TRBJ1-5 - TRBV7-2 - CASNRGNQPQHF TGTGCCAGCAATAGGGGCAATCAGCCCCAGCATTTT
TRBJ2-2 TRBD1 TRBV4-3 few CASSQESTGGTGELFF TGCGCCAGCAGCCAAGAAAGTACAGGGGGTACCGGGGAGCTGTTTTTT
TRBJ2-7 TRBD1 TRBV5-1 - CASSQGQGNYEQYF TGCGCCAGCAGCCAAGGACAGGGAAACTACGAGCAGTACTTC
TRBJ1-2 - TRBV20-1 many CSARGGDGANYGYTF TGCAGTGCTAGGGGAGGGGACGGGGCTAACTATGGCTACACCTTC
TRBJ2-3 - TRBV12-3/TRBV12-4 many CASTVDTDTQYF TGTGCCAGCACGGTCGACACAGATACGCAGTATTTT
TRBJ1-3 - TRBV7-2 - CASSFMGRFGNTIYF TGTGCCAGCAGCTTCATGGGACGCTTTGGAAACACCATATATTTT
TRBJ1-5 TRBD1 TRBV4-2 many CASSQGLGQGLLQPQHF TGTGCCAGCAGCCAAGGATTGGGACAGGGGCTCCTTCAGCCCCAGCATTTT
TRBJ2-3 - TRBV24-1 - CATLRGGKKTDTQYF TGTGCCACCCTGCGTGGGGGGAAAAAGACAGATACGCAGTATTTT
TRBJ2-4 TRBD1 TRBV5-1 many CASSPGTVLAKNIQYF TGCGCCAGCAGCCCTGGGACAGTACTAGCCAAAAACATTCAGTACTTC
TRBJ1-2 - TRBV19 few CASQPQYNYGYTF TGTGCCAGTCAACCTCAGTATAACTATGGCTACACCTTC
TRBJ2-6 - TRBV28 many CASTAPLSGANVLTF TGTGCCAGCACCGCCCCCCTCTCTGGGGCCAACGTCCTGACTTTC
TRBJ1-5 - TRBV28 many CASSFLGGPQHF TGTGCCAGCAGTTTTCTCGGTGGGCCCCAGCATTTT
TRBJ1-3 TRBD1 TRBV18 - CASSSDRDGNTIYF TGTGCCAGCTCATCGGACAGGGATGGAAACACCATATATTTT
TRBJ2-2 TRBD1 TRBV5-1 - CASSLLGQGTGELFF TGCGCCAGCAGCCTACTGGGACAGGGGACCGGGGAGCTGTTTTTT
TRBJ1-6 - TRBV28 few CASTRDPYNSPLHF TGTGCCAGCACACGGGACCCTTATAATTCACCCCTCCACTTT
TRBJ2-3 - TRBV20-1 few CSARWGDTQYF TGCAGTGCTAGGTGGGGCGATACGCAGTATTTT
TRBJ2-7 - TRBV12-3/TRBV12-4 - CASSYRPRGSYEQYF TGTGCCAGCAGTTACCGCCCGCGAGGTAGCTACGAGCAGTACTTC
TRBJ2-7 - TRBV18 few CASSPRQRGYEQYF TGTGCCAGCTCACCCCGCCAACGGGGCTACGAGCAGTACTTC
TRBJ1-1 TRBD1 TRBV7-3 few CASSRDRATEAFF TGTGCCAGCAGCAGAGACAGGGCCACTGAAGCTTTCTTT
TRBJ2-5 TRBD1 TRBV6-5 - CASSYESSTGGQETQYF TGTGCCAGCAGCTATGAATCCTCTACAGGGGGGCAAGAGACCCAGTACTTC
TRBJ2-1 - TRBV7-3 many CASSSSSRGNEQFF TGTGCCAGCAGCTCCAGTTCCCGGGGCAATGAGCAGTTCTTC
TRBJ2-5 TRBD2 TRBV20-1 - CSAMAAGVEETQYF TGCAGTGCTATGGCAGCGGGGGTGGAAGAGACCCAGTACTTC
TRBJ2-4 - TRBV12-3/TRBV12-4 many CASARRAGGNIQYF TGTGCCAGCGCCCGGAGGGCCGGTGGAAACATTCAGTACTTC
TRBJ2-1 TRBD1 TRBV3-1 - CASIDRVHNEQFF TGTGCCAGCATTGACAGGGTCCACAATGAGCAGTTCTTC
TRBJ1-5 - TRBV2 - CASRFDRSYSNQPQHF TGTGCCAGCAGATTCGACAGGTCTTATAGCAATCAGCCCCAGCATTTT